The source of this TCR beta chain is a study of T cells in Graves' hyperthyroidism and ophthalmopathy. Regions amplified from RNA transcripts were the TCR beta CDR3 regions. In the first-round RT-PCR of the TCR CDR3, the HTBI primer set was used. TCRdb passed the multiplex PCR reads through MiXCR, listing each CDR3 protein once. This table has over 150,000 distinct CDR3 sequences, less than 20% appearing once. On this clonotype itself: Likely a read error: the CDR3 ends without its conserved phenylalanine or tryptophan.

This CDR3 has 18 residues. V was pared by 2 bases and J by 3 bases, with 10 bases of the junction left unmatched. Germline V gene lookup returns CDR1 LGHDT and CDR2 YNNKEL (reference sequence). Uncontrolled infection, other autoimmune disease, pregnancy or lactation disqualified patients from enrolment. This sequence joins TRBV3-1 and TRBJ2-1; 10 bases are shared with TRBD1. This sequence was found in a woman in her fifties or sixties with Graves' hyperthyroidism. The sequencing sample was made of blood. CDR3 region: CASSQRSIRDRGYNEQFL. In DNA, the CDR3 is TGTGCCAGCAGCCAAAGGAGCATTCGGGACAGGGGCTACAATGAGCAGTTCCTC.